This T cell receptor (beta chain) appears in the sequencing data of a study of T-cell memory formation after mild COVID-19. One entry per CDR3 protein results from TCRdb running MiXCR on the 5' RACE reads. The sample records about 350,000 distinct CDR3 sequences, about 15% being singletons. Trimming left V 1 base short and J 5 bases short, with 9 bases between. The germline gives CDR1 SEHNR, CDR2 FQNEAQ (reference sequence). This CDR3 region has 15 residues. Concerning this clonotype itself: Its antigen is as yet unknown.

Points from the study as a whole: Within pre-infection memory, some responding clones were found, suggesting cross-reactive memory joined.

The chain couples TRBV7-9 to TRBJ1-6; D perhaps matches TRBD1 (5 bases). Sequenced sample: PBMCs or a T cell subset sorted from them (not recorded which). The sequence was obtained from a man aged 18-30 years who had mild COVID-19 (a few samples of this study predate the infection). Cell type and time point are not known. CDR3 in amino acids: CASSLDGGDNSPLHF. Written as DNA, the CDR3 is TGTGCCAGCAGCTTAGATGGAGGGGATAATTCACCCCTCCACTTT.